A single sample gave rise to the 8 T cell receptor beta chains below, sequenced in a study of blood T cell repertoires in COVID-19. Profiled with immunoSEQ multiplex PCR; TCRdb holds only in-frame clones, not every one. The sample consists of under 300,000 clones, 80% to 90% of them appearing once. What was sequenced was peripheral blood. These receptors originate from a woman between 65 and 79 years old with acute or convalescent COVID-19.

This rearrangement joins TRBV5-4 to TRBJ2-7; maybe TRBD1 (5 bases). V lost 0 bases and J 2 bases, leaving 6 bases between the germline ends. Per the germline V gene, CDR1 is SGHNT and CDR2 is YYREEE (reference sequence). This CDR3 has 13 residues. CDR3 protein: CASSLAGTYEQYF. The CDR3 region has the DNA TGTGCCAGCAGCTTGGCAGGGACCTACGAGCAGTACTTC.

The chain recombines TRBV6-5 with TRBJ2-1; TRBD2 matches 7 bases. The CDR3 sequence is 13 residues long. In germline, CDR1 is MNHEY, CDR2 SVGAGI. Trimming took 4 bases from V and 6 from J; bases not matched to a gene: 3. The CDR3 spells CASSLPGGNEQFF. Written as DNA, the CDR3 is TGTGCCAGCAGTTTACCGGGGGGCAATGAGCAGTTCTTC.

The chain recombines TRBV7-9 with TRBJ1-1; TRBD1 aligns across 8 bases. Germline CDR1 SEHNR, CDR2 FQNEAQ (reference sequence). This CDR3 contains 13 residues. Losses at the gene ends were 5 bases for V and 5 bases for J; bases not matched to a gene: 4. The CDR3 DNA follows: TGTGCCAGCAGCATTAGACAGGGGACTGAAGCTTTCTTT. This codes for CASSIRQGTEAFF.

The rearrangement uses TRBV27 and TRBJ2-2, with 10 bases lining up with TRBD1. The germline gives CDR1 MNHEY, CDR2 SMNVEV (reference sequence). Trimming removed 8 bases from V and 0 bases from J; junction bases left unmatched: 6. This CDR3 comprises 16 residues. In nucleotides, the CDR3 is TGTGCCAGCTTTCCGGGGACAGGGGCGAACACCGGGGAGCTGTTTTTT. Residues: CASFPGTGANTGELFF.

The CDR3 region is CACAQQGGGSPLHF. The CDR3, as DNA: TGTGCCTGCGCCCAACAGGGTGGGGGTTCACCCCTCCACTTT. This chain links TRBV30 with TRBJ1-6, with a weak D call TRBD1 (6 bases). The CDR3 contains 14 residues. Germline CDR1 and CDR2: GTSNPN and SVGIG (reference sequence). V dropped 6 bases and J dropped 9 bases, with 18 bases sitting between them.

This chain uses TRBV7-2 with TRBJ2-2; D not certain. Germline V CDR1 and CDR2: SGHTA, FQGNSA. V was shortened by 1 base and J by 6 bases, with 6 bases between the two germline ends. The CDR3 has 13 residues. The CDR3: CASSLDGSGELFF. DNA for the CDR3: TGTGCCAGCAGCTTAGACGGGTCCGGGGAGCTGTTTTTT. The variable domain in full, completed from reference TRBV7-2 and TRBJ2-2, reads GAGVSQSPSNKVTEKGKDVELRCDPISGHTALYWYRQSLGQGLEFLIYFQGNSAPDKSGLPSDRFSAERTGGSVSTLTIQRTQQEDSAVYLCASSLDGSGELFFGEGSRLTVL.

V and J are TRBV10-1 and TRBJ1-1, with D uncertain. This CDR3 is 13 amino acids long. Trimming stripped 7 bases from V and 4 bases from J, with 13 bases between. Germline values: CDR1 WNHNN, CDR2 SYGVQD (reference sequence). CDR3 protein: CASTPSISTEAFF. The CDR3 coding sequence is TGCGCCAGCACCCCTAGCATCAGCACTGAAGCTTTCTTT.

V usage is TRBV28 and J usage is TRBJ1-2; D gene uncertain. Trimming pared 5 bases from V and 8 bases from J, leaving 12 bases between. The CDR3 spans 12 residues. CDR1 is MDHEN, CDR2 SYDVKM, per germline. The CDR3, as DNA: TGTGCCAGCAGTAGCGGTGGGTGGGGCTACACCTTC. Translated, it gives CASSSGGWGYTF.